The 25 T cell receptor beta chains reported below all come from one sample, sequenced in a study of radiotherapy plus CTLA-4 blockade in lung cancer (dated by TCRdb to the late 2010s). Library preparation was by the immunoSEQ multiplex PCR assay. TCRdb provides this immuneACCESS table in a form limited to in-frame rearrangements. Some clones are lacking; in checked studies, under half of them reflect an unresolved V gene, and why the rest are absent is not known. The sample records 43,000 or so clones, around 72% of which are singletons. The ten largest clones take up roughly 3.5% of the sample. The specimen comprised peripheral blood, sampled from a patient treated with radiotherapy plus ipilimumab. The receptors stem from a human donor with non-small cell lung cancer who had a complete response to radiotherapy plus ipilimumab.

The chain links TRBV4-1 to TRBJ1-4, with a tentative D call TRBD1 (5 bases). The CDR3 is 16 amino acids. Per the germline V gene, CDR1 is MGHRA and CDR2 is YSYEKL. V dropped 1 base and J dropped 1 base, with 10 bases sitting between them. This CDR3 reads CASSQGIGVTNEKLFF. CDR3 DNA: TGCGCCAGCAGCCAAGGAATAGGGGTAACTAATGAAAAACTGTTTTTT.

In DNA, the CDR3 is TGTGCCAGCAGTTTCACGACTAGCGGGAGCTACGAGCAGTACTTC. It specifies CASSFTTSGSYEQYF. The rearrangement uses TRBV27 and TRBJ2-7; 12 nucleotides align to TRBD2. Germline CDR1 MNHEY, CDR2 SMNVEV (reference sequence). J lost 3 bases, V lost 3 bases, and 3 bases had no gene match. CDR3 length equals 15 residues.

V is TRBV7-8 and J is TRBJ2-3; 7 bases align to TRBD1. Trimming took 5 bases from V and 2 from J; bases not matched to a gene: 13. There are 17 residues in the CDR3. The germline CDR1 and CDR2 sequences are SGHVS and FQNEAQ. The CDR3 spells CASSPIVQGEITDTQYF. The CDR3 nucleotides read TGTGCCAGCAGCCCCATCGTGCAGGGGGAGATCACAGATACGCAGTATTTT.

The genes are TRBV6-6 and TRBJ1-1; possibly TRBD1 for D (5 bases). The CDR3 has 16 amino acids. Trimming stripped 2 bases from V and 1 base from J, with 14 bases between. Per the germline V gene, CDR1 is MNHNY and CDR2 is SVGAGI (reference sequence). CDR3 bases: TGTGCCAGCAGTTACGGTGGGGGGTTCGCGAACACTGAAGCTTTCTTT. This sequence encodes CASSYGGGFANTEAFF.

The chain combines TRBV13 with TRBJ1-2; the D gene is possibly TRBD1 (5 bases). V lost 5 bases, J lost 2 bases, and 12 bases lay in between. The CDR3 extends over 14 amino acids. CDR1 and CDR2 from the germline V gene are PRHDT and FYEKMQ (reference sequence). For the CDR3, the DNA is TGTGCCAGCAGCCCTCGGCAGGGAAACTATGGCTACACCTTC. Protein product: CASSPRQGNYGYTF.

Only a few counts were recorded for this clone. The chain uses TRBV7-8 and TRBJ2-5; 8 nucleotides line up with TRBD1. The CDR3 extends over 15 amino acids. The V gene end was trimmed by 6 bases and the J gene end by 4 bases; junction bases not matched to a gene: 10. The germline V gene encodes CDR1 SGHVS and CDR2 FQNEAQ. The CDR3 reads CASSKVDRARETQYF. In nucleotides, the CDR3 is TGTGCCAGCAGTAAGGTGGACAGGGCGAGAGAGACCCAGTACTTC.

The chain is built from TRBV18 and TRBJ2-3, with TRBD1 as a possible D gene (7 bases). Trimming cost V 2 bases and J 5 bases, with 17 bases left between them. This CDR3 comprises 16 residues. Looked up from germline, CDR1 is KGHSH and CDR2 is LQKENI. CDR3 bases: TGTGCCAGCTCACCAAGACAGGGACCGGGGGTAGATACGCAGTATTTT. Its translation: CASSPRQGPGVDTQYF.

The chain combines TRBV9 with TRBJ2-3, with TRBD2 matching over 10 bases. J lost 3 bases, V lost 0 bases, and 16 bases had no gene match. Germline V gene sequence: CDR1 SGDLS, CDR2 YYNGEE. CDR3 length equals 20 residues. Written as DNA, the CDR3 is TGTGCCAGCAGCGTAGATCCTGCGACTAGCGGGTTATCGGTGACAGATACGCAGTATTTT. This sequence encodes CASSVDPATSGLSVTDTQYF.

The chain couples TRBV10-3 to TRBJ2-3; no clear D gene. The V end lost 0 bases, the J end lost 4 bases, and 14 bases lay between the germline ends. The CDR3 covers 16 residues. CDR1 is ENHRY and CDR2 is SYGVKD in the germline V gene. CDR3 loop: CAISESVGSGPDTQYF. Here the CDR3 DNA reads TGTGCCATCAGTGAGTCTGTTGGCAGTGGCCCAGATACGCAGTATTTT.

This clone has only one observation. The J gene is TRBJ1-4, the V gene TRBV5-1, with TRBD1 matching 9 bases. This CDR3 is 17 amino acids long. Germline CDR1 reads SGHRS; CDR2 reads YFSETQ. J was trimmed by 13 bases and V by 3 bases; bases with no gene match: 19. The CDR3: CASSSWTGATQNEGLFF. In DNA, the CDR3 is TGCGCCAGCAGCTCTTGGACAGGGGCAACCCAAAATGAAGGACTGTTTTTT.

This chain uses TRBV28 with TRBJ1-2; weak D call: TRBD1 (6 bases). The CDR3 totals 12 residues. The germline CDR1 and CDR2 sequences are MDHEN and SYDVKM. Between the trimmed V and J ends, which lost 5 bases and 4 bases, there was a span of 8 bases. DNA of the CDR3: TGTGCCAGCAGTCTGGACAGCTATGGCTACACCTTC. Protein product: CASSLDSYGYTF.

V gene TRBV7-2 combines with J gene TRBJ1-1; D ambiguous. The CDR3 sequence is 13 residues long. The V end lost 8 bases, the J end lost 1 base, and 11 bases lay between the germline ends. CDR1 is SGHTA and CDR2 is FQGNSA in the germline V gene. The CDR3 region has the DNA TGTGCCAGCGCTGCACAGAAGAACACTGAAGCTTTCTTT. Residues: CASAAQKNTEAFF.

The J gene is TRBJ2-2, the V gene TRBV5-1; D is perhaps TRBD1 (6 bases). CDR3 size: 16 residues. Germline CDR1 SGHRS, CDR2 YFSETQ. The germline V and J ends were trimmed by 0 bases and 1 base, with 10 bases remaining between them. CDR3 protein: CASSLALTGNTGELFF. The CDR3 nucleotides read TGCGCCAGCAGCTTGGCCTTGACAGGGAACACCGGGGAGCTGTTTTTT.

The chain is built from TRBV2 and TRBJ1-6, with D unclear. The length of the CDR3 is 13 residues. Germline V gene data show CDR1 as SNHLY and CDR2 as FYNNEI. V lost 3 bases and J lost 9, with 9 bases in between. DNA of the CDR3: TGTGCCAGCAGTGATTCGGGGTTTTCACCCCTCCACTTT. Translation: CASSDSGFSPLHF. The full variable domain, with the rest looked up from reference TRBV2 and TRBJ1-6, is EPEVTQTPSHQVTQMGQEVILRCVPISNHLYFYWYRQILGQKVEFLVSFYNNEISEKSEIFDDQFSVERPDGSNFTLKIRSTKLEDSAMYFCASSDSGFSPLHFGNGTRLTVT.

The chain has TRBV2 and TRBJ2-1; D is perhaps TRBD2 (6 bases). Germline V gene data show CDR1 as SNHLY and CDR2 as FYNNEI. Trimming stripped 8 bases from V and 4 bases from J, with 15 bases between. This CDR3 spans 14 amino acids. CDR3 sequence: CASGLATGYNEQFF. The DNA for the CDR3 is TGTGCCAGCGGTCTAGCGACGGGATACAATGAGCAGTTCTTC.

The genes are TRBV19 and TRBJ2-1; a weak D match, TRBD2 (6 bases). Trimming cost V 4 bases and J 7 bases, with 17 bases left between them. Germline V gives CDR1 LNHDA, CDR2 SQIVND (reference sequence). This CDR3 is 15 amino acids long. Here the CDR3 reads CASSNQGLSRNEQFF. The CDR3 coding sequence is TGTGCCAGTAGTAACCAGGGACTTTCTCGGAATGAGCAGTTCTTC.

CDR3 amino acids: CASSRDRDLWKSYTF. Written as DNA, the CDR3 is TGTGCCAGCAGCCGGGACAGGGACCTATGGAAGAGCTACACCTTC. The V and J genes are TRBV7-9 and TRBJ1-2, with 9 bases identical to TRBD1. The CDR3 covers 15 residues. The germline gives CDR1 SEHNR, CDR2 FQNEAQ (reference sequence). Losses at the gene ends were 5 bases for V and 9 bases for J; bases not matched to a gene: 13. Drawing the rest from reference TRBV7-9 and TRBJ1-2, the complete variable domain is DTGVSQNPRHKITKRGQNVTFRCDPISEHNRLYWYRQTLGQGPEFLTYFQNEAQLEKSRLLSDRFSAERPKGSFSTLEIQRTEQGDSAMYLCASSRDRDLWKSYTFGSGTRLTVV.

The J gene is TRBJ2-5, the V gene TRBV2; TRBD1 is a possible D gene (6 bases). The CDR3 has 13 residues. V lost 5 bases and J lost 5, with 12 bases in between. Germline V gene lookup returns CDR1 SNHLY and CDR2 FYNNEI. CDR3 in amino acids: CASSLQGRETQYF. The CDR3 DNA is TGTGCCAGCAGTCTACAGGGAAGGGAGACCCAGTACTTC.

V usage is TRBV7-9 and J usage is TRBJ2-7, with D maybe TRBD1 (6 bases). V lost 5 bases and J lost 2, with 13 bases in between. The CDR3 contains 14 residues. Germline V gene lookup returns CDR1 SEHNR and CDR2 FQNEAQ (reference sequence). The CDR3: CASSPTGRTYEQYF. In nucleotides, the CDR3 is TGTGCCAGCAGCCCCACAGGGCGAACCTACGAGCAGTACTTC.

The CDR3 nucleotides are TGTGCCAGCAGGGCCGGACTAGCGGGGTACAATGAGCAGTTCTTC. Its translation: CASRAGLAGYNEQFF. The chain recombines TRBV2 with TRBJ2-1; 12 bases are shared with TRBD2. The CDR3 runs 15 residues. V shed 6 bases and J 4 bases; nucleotides not matched to a gene: 4. Per the germline V gene, CDR1 is SNHLY and CDR2 is FYNNEI.

The genes are TRBV7-8 and TRBJ2-7; TRBD2 matches 7 bases. Germline-derived CDR1 and CDR2 are SGHVS and FQNEAQ. The CDR3 covers 16 residues. The V gene end was trimmed by 4 bases and the J gene end by 4 bases; junction bases not matched to a gene: 13. As DNA, the CDR3 is TGTGCCAGCAGCTCCCTTGCGGCGGGAGTCATATACGAGCAGTACTTC. Residues: CASSSLAAGVIYEQYF.

The chain has TRBV4-1 and TRBJ2-1, with 11 bases matching TRBD2. The CDR3 spans 17 residues. Germline lookup yields CDR1 MGHRA and CDR2 YSYEKL. V was pared by 0 bases and J by 5 bases, with 6 bases of the junction left unmatched. CDR3 DNA sequence: TGCGCCAGCAGCCAAGATCGACTAGCGGGGTACAACAATGAGCAGTTCTTC. It specifies CASSQDRLAGYNNEQFF.

The chain couples TRBV19 to TRBJ2-3, with 12 bases matching TRBD2. The CDR3 has 18 amino acids. V lost 3 bases and J lost 4; bases outside the gene matches: 11. Germline V CDR1 and CDR2: LNHDA, SQIVND (reference sequence). DNA of the CDR3: TGTGCCAGTAGTATCCAGAACCGTCTAGCGGGAGGGGCAGATACGCAGTATTTT. It codes for CASSIQNRLAGGADTQYF. Together with reference TRBV19 and TRBJ2-3, the CDR3 gives the full variable domain: DGGITQSPKYLFRKEGQNVTLSCEQNLNHDAMYWYRQDPGQGLRLIYYSQIVNDFQKGDIAEGYSVSREKKESFPLTVTSAQKNPTAFYLCASSIQNRLAGGADTQYFGPGTRLTVL.

The chain carries TRBV19 and TRBJ2-7; possible D gene TRBD2, 6 bases. The CDR3 is 15 residues long. The V end lost 5 bases, the J end lost 0 bases, and 14 bases lay between the germline ends. Per germline, CDR1 LNHDA and CDR2 SQIVND (reference sequence). CDR3 nucleotides: TGTGCCAGTAGTTTAGGGGACTTACGCTCCTACGAGCAGTACTTC. Its translation is CASSLGDLRSYEQYF.

The rearrangement links TRBV18 to TRBJ1-3; D ambiguous. From germline, CDR1 is KGHSH and CDR2 LQKENI. Trimming pared 2 bases from V and 0 bases from J, leaving 8 bases between. The CDR3 contains 15 residues. This CDR3 reads CASSPAMNSGNTIYF. For the CDR3, the DNA is TGTGCCAGCTCACCAGCTATGAACTCTGGAAACACCATATATTTT.